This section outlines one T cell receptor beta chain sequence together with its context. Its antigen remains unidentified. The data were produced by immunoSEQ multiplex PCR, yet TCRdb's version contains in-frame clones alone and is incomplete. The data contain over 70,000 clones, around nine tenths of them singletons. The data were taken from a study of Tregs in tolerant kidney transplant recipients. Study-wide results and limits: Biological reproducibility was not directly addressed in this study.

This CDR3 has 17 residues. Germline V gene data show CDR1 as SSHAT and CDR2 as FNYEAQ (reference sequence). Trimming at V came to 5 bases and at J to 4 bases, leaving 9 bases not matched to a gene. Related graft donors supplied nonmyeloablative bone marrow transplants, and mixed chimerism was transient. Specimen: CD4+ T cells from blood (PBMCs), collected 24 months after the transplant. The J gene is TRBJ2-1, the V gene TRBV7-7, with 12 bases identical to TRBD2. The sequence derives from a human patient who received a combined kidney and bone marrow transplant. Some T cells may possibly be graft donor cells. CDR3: CASSPRLTSGGYNEQFF. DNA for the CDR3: TGTGCCAGCAGCCCCCGACTGACTAGCGGGGGTTACAATGAGCAGTTCTTC.